A selection of T cell receptor beta chains follows, all from one sample in a study of T cell repertoires in cytomegalovirus infection. TCRdb reanalysed the reads using MiXCR and keeps one entry per CDR3 protein. The sample holds fewer than 250,000 distinct CDR3 sequences, around an eighth seen once. Sequencing was performed on PBMCs. The receptors here all came from a human donor in good health (CMV status not recorded). Some clones in this sample may be carry-over from other donors' samples. Each CDR3 is given with its conserved first and last residue. A D gene is named only where the DNA matches it firmly. The size entry is marked missing in some rows and otherwise reads once, few, many or a size class.

J,size,D,V,DNA,CDR3
TRBJ2-1,few,.,TRBV30,TGTGCCTGGAATAGCTACCAGGATGAGCAGTTCTTC,CAWNSYQDEQFF
TRBJ2-2,many,TRBD2,TRBV6-5,TGTGCCAGCAGCTCCAGGGCGGGAGGTACCGGGGAGCTGTTTTTT,CASSSRAGGTGELFF
TRBJ2-5,few,.,TRBV29-1,TGCAGCGTTGAAAGGCTAGAGGGAGAGACCCAGTACTTC,CSVERLEGETQYF
TRBJ2-5,few,TRBD2,TRBV20-1,TGCAGTGCCGACCCCGGACTAGCGGGGGGCGGGACGGAGACCCAGTACTTC,CSADPGLAGGGTETQYF
TRBJ2-1,many,TRBD1,TRBV7-3,TGTGCCACTTCGGACAGGGTTGGCAATGAGCAGTTCTTC,CATSDRVGNEQFF
TRBJ2-2,many,TRBD2,TRBV6-2/TRBV6-3,TGTGCCAGCAGTAGAGCGGGGCTGAACACCGGGGAGCTGTTTTTT,CASSRAGLNTGELFF
TRBJ1-2,.,TRBD1,TRBV4-3,TGCGCCAGCAGCCAAGATACCGGGACAGGGTTTGGCTACACCTTC,CASSQDTGTGFGYTF
TRBJ2-1,many,TRBD2,TRBV7-2,TGTGCCAGCAGCTTTCCGGGACTAGCGGGGGGCCTATTCTTC,CASSFPGLAGGLFF
TRBJ1-2,.,TRBD1,TRBV19,TGTGCCAGTAGCCCGGGACAGGGAGACGGCTACACCTTC,CASSPGQGDGYTF
TRBJ1-3,many,.,TRBV12-3/TRBV12-4,TGTGCCAGCAGTTTAGCTCTGGGGATTTCTGGAAACACCATATATTTT,CASSLALGISGNTIYF